This T cell receptor (beta chain) stems from a study of blood T cell repertoires in COVID-19. Overall study context: COVID-19 samples, acute and convalescent, were from the United States, Italy and Spain. T cells, B-cell-depleted T cells, or PBMCs provided the cDNA or gDNA that served as material.

Authors' methods: Reference gene primer amplification yielded estimated nucleated cell counts. The table came from immunoSEQ multiplex PCR; TCRdb's copy has only in-frame clones and leaves some out. That table is the source of V, J and clone size, and D and trimming were worked out from the DNA. The sample includes tens of thousands of clones, 78% of them seen just once. The sample taken for sequencing was peripheral blood. The TCR originated in a man in his 60s with acute or convalescent COVID-19.

The CDR3: CASSQGLQETQYF. The CDR3 DNA follows: TGTGCCAGTAGTCAGGGGCTTCAAGAGACCCAGTACTTC. The chain carries TRBV19 and TRBJ2-5; a weak D match, TRBD1 (6 bases). Germline CDR1 LNHDA, CDR2 SQIVND (reference sequence). The CDR3 runs 13 residues. V was clipped by 5 bases and J by 2 bases, with 9 bases between them.